This entry lists 30 T cell receptor beta chains sequenced from one sample in a study of a mutant IDH1 vaccine in newly diagnosed glioma. Time point of the sample: week 47, end of study. Vaccinated patients received 300 ug of mutant IDH1 20-mer peptide per dose, with topical imiquimod. No antigen has been assigned to these receptors. Generated by immunoSEQ multiplex PCR, the TCRdb table keeps only in-frame clones and is missing some. The sample shows 90,000 to 100,000 clones, approximately 89% of them seen only once. The source was PBMCs, collected from a glioma patient whose treatment included an IDH1 peptide vaccine. Every receptor here comes from a woman aged 45-65 years with glioma.

The genes are TRBV4-1 and TRBJ2-3; possibly TRBD1 for D (5 bases). The germline V gene has CDR1 MGHRA and CDR2 YSYEKL. Trimming removed 2 bases from V and 6 bases from J, with 15 bases in between. This CDR3 has 15 residues. The DNA for the CDR3 is TGCGCCAGCAGCCAATCGCTAGGGGCGCATGATACGCAGTATTTT. Its translation is CASSQSLGAHDTQYF.

This chain joins TRBV7-8 and TRBJ1-4; TRBD1 is a possible D gene (6 bases). Germline CDR1 and CDR2: SGHVS and FQNEAQ. The CDR3 contains 16 residues. V lost 5 bases, J lost 0 bases, and 13 bases lay in between. The CDR3 nucleotides are TGTGCCAGCAGCACTACAGGGTTTACAACTAATGAAAAACTGTTTTTT. Encoded protein: CASSTTGFTTNEKLFF. Filled out from reference TRBV7-8 and TRBJ1-4, the complete variable domain reads GAGVSQSPRYKVAKRGQDVALRCDPISGHVSLFWYQQALGQGPEFLTYFQNEAQLDKSGLPSDRFFAERPEGSVSTLKIQRTQQEDSAVYLCASSTTGFTTNEKLFFGSGTQLSVL.

This chain links TRBV9 with TRBJ1-1; no clear D gene. Germline V CDR1 and CDR2: SGDLS, YYNGEE. The CDR3 consists of 15 residues. Trimming stripped 0 bases from V and 0 bases from J, with 9 bases between. In nucleotides, the CDR3 is TGTGCCAGCAGCGTAGAACAGACCATGAACACTGAAGCTTTCTTT. This gives the protein CASSVEQTMNTEAFF.

The V and J genes are TRBV28 and TRBJ1-2; 8 positions match TRBD1. Trimming at V came to 5 bases and at J to 9 bases, leaving 5 bases not matched to a gene. CDR1 and CDR2 (germline): MDHEN, SYDVKM. This CDR3 comprises 12 residues. The CDR3, as DNA: TGTGCCAGCAGTACGACAGGGGAGAGCTACACCTTC. Translation gives CASSTTGESYTF.

This chain uses TRBV7-8 with TRBJ1-1; D remains ambiguous. Germline values: CDR1 SGHVS, CDR2 FQNEAQ. This CDR3 region has 15 residues. Trimming cost V 2 bases and J 6 bases, with 16 bases left between them. CDR3 region: CASSLQTRILPEAFF. CDR3 nucleotide sequence: TGTGCCAGCAGCTTACAGACCCGTATTCTACCTGAAGCTTTCTTT.

This chain uses TRBV7-9 with TRBJ2-1, with a tentative D call TRBD2 (5 bases). V gave up 5 bases and J gave up 2 bases, with 16 bases separating them. Germline V CDR1 and CDR2: SEHNR, FQNEAQ (reference sequence). This CDR3 has 16 amino acids. The CDR3 DNA reads TGTGCCAGCAGCCCCCAGACTACCCCGACCTACAATGAGCAGTTCTTC. It encodes CASSPQTTPTYNEQFF.

The rearrangement uses TRBV7-8 and TRBJ1-4, with D possibly matching TRBD1 (5 bases). V lost 4 bases, J lost 5 bases, and 14 bases lay in between. The germline V gene has CDR1 SGHVS and CDR2 FQNEAQ. The CDR3 loop spans 15 amino acids. The CDR3 reads CASSWGRGRNEKLFF. The CDR3 bases are TGTGCCAGCAGCTGGGGGAGGGGTCGCAATGAAAAACTGTTTTTT.

The rearrangement joins TRBV20-1 to TRBJ1-1, with D unclear. Per germline, CDR1 DFQATT and CDR2 SNEGSKA (reference sequence). The CDR3 has 11 residues. V lost 0 bases and J 9 bases, leaving 8 bases between the germline ends. The CDR3 spells CSARDPVKAFF. The CDR3 DNA is TGCAGTGCTAGAGATCCCGTTAAAGCTTTCTTT.

J is TRBJ2-7 and V is TRBV5-6; D call uncertain. Trimming left V 0 bases short and J 5 bases short, with 12 bases between. The CDR3 length is 14 residues. The germline V gene has CDR1 SGHDT and CDR2 YYEEEE. The CDR3 DNA sequence: TGTGCCAGCAGCTTGGCAGGACCTAGGAACGAGCAGTACTTC. Its translation is CASSLAGPRNEQYF. The entire variable domain, with the rest obtained from reference TRBV5-6 and TRBJ2-7, is as follows: DAGVTQSPTHLIKTRGQQVTLRCSPKSGHDTVSWYQQALGQGPQFIFQYYEEEERQRGNFPDRFSGHQFPNYSSELNVNALLLGDSALYLCASSLAGPRNEQYFGPGTRLTVT.

The chain carries TRBV21-1 and TRBJ2-7; the table's D call TRBD2 went unverified against the DNA. TRBV21-1 represents a pseudogene. CDR3 length equals 13 residues. The CDR3 DNA reads TGTGCCAGCATCGAGGGAGGGGGTTACGAGCAGTACTTC. Encoded protein: CASIEGGGYEQYF.

This clone was observed once. V is TRBV6-1 and J is TRBJ2-7; D is unresolved. The germline V and J ends were trimmed by 10 bases and 1 base, with 14 bases remaining between them. This CDR3 has 13 amino acids. Germline V lookup: CDR1 MNHNS, CDR2 SASEGT. The CDR3 spells CATGLTRSYEQYF. In DNA form, the CDR3 reads TGTGCCACCGGGCTGACACGTTCCTACGAGCAGTACTTC.

The CDR3 sequence is CASALQGLPQETQYF. The CDR3 bases are TGTGCCAGCGCCCTTCAGGGGCTTCCGCAAGAGACCCAGTACTTC. J is TRBJ2-5 and V is TRBV9, with a possible D match to TRBD1 (6 bases). The germline gives CDR1 SGDLS, CDR2 YYNGEE. V lost 7 bases and J 2 bases, leaving 18 bases between the germline ends. The CDR3 is 15 amino acids.

The chain carries TRBV28 and TRBJ2-1, with 11 bases matching TRBD2. CDR3 length: 16 residues. In germline, CDR1 is MDHEN, CDR2 SYDVKM. V shed 4 bases and J 4 bases; nucleotides not matched to a gene: 6. Here the CDR3 reads CASSSPTSGKYNEQFF. The CDR3 DNA sequence: TGTGCCAGCAGTTCACCGACTAGCGGGAAATACAATGAGCAGTTCTTC. Looking up the rest from reference TRBV28 and TRBJ2-1 gives the full variable domain: DVKVTQSSRYLVKRTGEKVFLECVQDMDHENMFWYRQDPGLGLRLIYFSYDVKMKEKGDIPEGYSVSREKKERFSLILESASTNQTSMYLCASSSPTSGKYNEQFFGPGTRLTVL.

The genes are TRBV4-1 and TRBJ2-3; D is ambiguous. Germline V CDR1 and CDR2: MGHRA, YSYEKL. This CDR3 is built from 15 residues. Trimming pared 0 bases from V and 1 base from J, leaving 8 bases between. CDR3: CASSQDGGGTDTQYF. CDR3 nucleotides: TGCGCCAGCAGCCAAGATGGCGGAGGCACAGATACGCAGTATTTT.

This clone appeared a single time. V and J are TRBV7-2 and TRBJ2-3; D not certain. Trimming took 5 bases from V and 3 from J, leaving 6 bases between them. Germline CDR1 and CDR2: SGHTA and FQGNSA. The CDR3 sequence is 12 residues long. The CDR3 loop is CASSAYTDTQYF. CDR3 DNA: TGTGCCAGCAGCGCCTATACAGATACGCAGTATTTT. Drawing the rest from reference TRBV7-2 and TRBJ2-3, the complete variable domain is GAGVSQSPSNKVTEKGKDVELRCDPISGHTALYWYRQSLGQGLEFLIYFQGNSAPDKSGLPSDRFSAERTGGSVSTLTIQRTQQEDSAVYLCASSAYTDTQYFGPGTRLTVL.

This clone is large by share. The V gene is TRBV9, the J gene TRBJ2-7; D remains unclear. The V gene lost 4 bases and the J gene lost 4 bases, with 15 bases spanning the gap. Looked up from germline, CDR1 is SGDLS and CDR2 is YYNGEE. The CDR3 has 14 residues. This CDR3 reads CASSPPSGRYEQYF. CDR3 bases: TGTGCCAGCAGCCCGCCGTCTGGCAGGTACGAGCAGTACTTC.

The CDR3: CASSEGGPDSYEQYF. The DNA for the CDR3 is TGTGCCAGCAGTGAGGGGGGGCCCGATTCCTACGAGCAGTACTTC. The V gene is TRBV2, the J gene TRBJ2-7; D is perhaps TRBD2 (7 bases). The germline CDR1 and CDR2 sequences are SNHLY and FYNNEI. CDR3 size: 15 residues. Trimming removed 3 bases at V and 1 base at J, with 13 bases between.

The chain carries TRBV30 and TRBJ2-7, with 9 bases matching TRBD1. The CDR3 has 12 residues. The trim removed 8 bases at V and 4 bases at J, leaving 6 bases unmatched. The V gene's germline CDR1 is GTSNPN and CDR2 SVGIG (reference sequence). In nucleotides, the CDR3 is TGTGCCACCCCCGGGACAGGGTACGAGCAGTACTTC. This encodes CATPGTGYEQYF.

The J gene is TRBJ2-5, the V gene TRBV7-8; 7 bases are shared with TRBD1. V shed 5 bases, J shed 3 bases, and the junction held 9 bases outside the gene matches. The CDR3 length is 15 residues. The germline V gene encodes CDR1 SGHVS and CDR2 FQNEAQ. This chain's CDR3 is CASSAPTGMEETQYF. The CDR3, as DNA: TGTGCCAGCAGCGCCCCGACAGGGATGGAAGAGACCCAGTACTTC.

J is TRBJ2-1 and V is TRBV7-2; TRBD1 aligns across 7 bases. The CDR3 length is 13 residues. Per the germline V gene, CDR1 is SGHTA and CDR2 is FQGNSA. V shed 2 bases and J 10 bases; nucleotides not matched to a gene: 5. CDR3 sequence (DNA): TGTGCCAGCAGCTTACCACAGGGGAAAGAGCAGTTCTTC. Translated, it gives CASSLPQGKEQFF.

V is TRBV4-1 and J is TRBJ2-7, with no clear D. Trimming took off 0 bases at V and 6 bases at J, with 9 bases between the two ends. Germline V CDR1 and CDR2: MGHRA, YSYEKL. This CDR3 is 13 amino acids long. CDR3 in amino acids: CASSQDLESEQYF. CDR3 nucleotides: TGCGCCAGCAGCCAAGATCTAGAATCCGAGCAGTACTTC.

The chain employs TRBV28 and TRBJ2-1, with D possibly being TRBD2 (5 bases). The length of the CDR3 is 15 residues. CDR1 MDHEN and CDR2 SYDVKM come from the germline V gene. With 5 bases removed from V and 0 bases from J, the gap between germline ends came to 11 bases. The CDR3 sequence is CASSPDLSSYNEQFF. The CDR3 nucleotides are TGTGCCAGCAGTCCGGACTTGAGCTCCTACAATGAGCAGTTCTTC.

This chain connects TRBV7-8 to TRBJ1-5; possibly TRBD1 for D (5 bases). Germline V lookup: CDR1 SGHVS, CDR2 FQNEAQ. The V end was cut by 4 bases, the J end by 2 bases, with 9 bases between. The CDR3 runs to 14 residues. This CDR3 is CASSSRVGNQPQHF. CDR3 in DNA: TGTGCCAGCAGCTCCAGGGTCGGCAATCAGCCCCAGCATTTT.

The chain uses TRBV7-3 and TRBJ2-5, with D perhaps being TRBD1 or TRBD2 (5 bases each). Germline V gene lookup returns CDR1 SGHTA and CDR2 FQGTGA. Trimming left V 1 base short and J 0 bases short, with 15 bases between. The CDR3 is 17 amino acids. The CDR3 protein is CASSLRGASVYQETQYF. CDR3 coding DNA: TGTGCCAGCAGCTTAAGAGGGGCTTCGGTTTACCAAGAGACCCAGTACTTC.

The rearrangement joins TRBV5-8 to TRBJ2-5; D remains unclear. This CDR3 comprises 11 residues. V lost 4 bases, J lost 1 base, and 2 bases lay in between. Germline loops: CDR1 SGHTS, CDR2 YDEGEE. The CDR3 sequence is CASSLQETQYF. The DNA of the CDR3 is TGTGCCAGCAGCCTCCAAGAGACCCAGTACTTC.

The chain joins TRBV27 to TRBJ2-7; the match to TRBD1 covers 8 bases. Per germline, CDR1 MNHEY and CDR2 SMNVEV (reference sequence). The ends lost 6 bases at V and 3 bases at J; junction bases unmatched: 7. The CDR3 is 14 amino acids. The CDR3 loop reads CASSHGQGGYEQYF. The CDR3 DNA is TGTGCCAGCAGCCATGGACAGGGAGGCTACGAGCAGTACTTC.

V and J are TRBV7-2 and TRBJ2-1, with 7 bases identical to TRBD2. J was trimmed by 12 bases and V by 5 bases; bases with no gene match: 7. CDR1 SGHTA and CDR2 FQGNSA come from the germline V gene. This CDR3 is 12 amino acids long. CDR3 sequence: CASSAGVTGQFF. CDR3 nucleotide sequence: TGTGCCAGCAGCGCGGGAGTTACCGGGCAGTTCTTC.

The gene calls are TRBV28 and TRBJ2-3, with D perhaps TRBD1 or TRBD2 (5 bases each). This CDR3 contains 12 residues. The V end was cut by 3 bases, the J end by 4 bases, with 5 bases between. CDR1 is MDHEN, CDR2 SYDVKM, per germline. CDR3 residues: CASSLGADTQYF. CDR3 in DNA: TGTGCCAGCAGTTTGGGGGCAGATACGCAGTATTTT.

The chain is built from TRBV7-2 and TRBJ1-4; no firm D call. Germline V gene sequence: CDR1 SGHTA, CDR2 FQGNSA. Between the trimmed V and J ends, which lost 2 bases and 3 bases, there was a span of 10 bases. The CDR3 runs to 15 residues. The CDR3 bases are TGTGCCAGCAGCTTAAACTCGTTGGCTAATGAAAAACTGTTTTTT. Encoded protein: CASSLNSLANEKLFF.

The rearrangement links TRBV6-5 to TRBJ1-2; D gene uncertain. Trimming pared 0 bases from V and 0 bases from J, leaving 11 bases between. Germline CDR1 reads MNHEY; CDR2 reads SVGAGI. This CDR3 is built from 16 residues. CDR3 protein: CASSYSMAVTNYGYTF. CDR3 nucleotides: TGTGCCAGCAGTTACTCGATGGCGGTGACTAACTATGGCTACACCTTC.